These 22 T cell receptor beta chains were sequenced from one sample in a study of CD8+ T cells in alopecia areata. RNA extraction was followed by reverse transcription into cDNA, which acted as the sequencing template. The table came from immunoSEQ multiplex PCR; TCRdb's copy has only in-frame clones and leaves some out. In the table there are roughly 200,000 clones, about 40% of which are singletons. Treatment reported: oral pan-JAK inhibitor, 5-10 mg twice daily. The specimen was CD4+ T cells sorted from blood, collected at roughly week 36, from a patient treated with tofacitinib. The receptors derive from a human donor with alopecia areata.

This clone was seen more than once but under ten times. The chain combines TRBV30 with TRBJ2-1, with 7 positions matching TRBD2. The CDR3 is 16 amino acids. J was trimmed by 0 bases and V by 2 bases; bases with no gene match: 7. CDR1 is GTSNPN, CDR2 SVGIG, per germline (reference sequence). CDR3 sequence: CAWSSPGGSSYNEQFF. In nucleotides, the CDR3 is TGTGCCTGGAGTTCCCCGGGCGGGAGCTCCTACAATGAGCAGTTCTTC. The entire variable domain, with the rest obtained from reference TRBV30 and TRBJ2-1, is as follows: SQTIHQWPATLVQPVGSPLSLECTVEGTSNPNLYWYRQAAGRGLQLLFYSVGIGQISSEVPQNLSASRPQDRQFILSSKKLLLSDSGFYLCAWSSPGGSSYNEQFFGPGTRLTVL.

This clone was seen only a few times. Other DNA sequences in the sample encode the same CDR3. The V gene is TRBV25-1, the J gene TRBJ2-7; D is ambiguous. The CDR3 spans 11 residues. With 4 bases removed from V and 4 bases from J, the gap between germline ends came to 5 bases. CDR1 is MGHDK, CDR2 SYGVNS, per germline. CDR3 sequence (DNA): TGTGCCAGCAGTGCCCTTTACGAGCAGTACTTC. Protein: CASSALYEQYF.

CDR3 loop: CASSPGGPSTDTQYF. DNA for the CDR3: TGTGCCAGCAGCCCCGGTGGGCCCAGCACAGATACGCAGTATTTT. The rearrangement joins TRBV11-2 to TRBJ2-3; D is unclear. Deletions cut 5 bases from V and 0 bases from J, with 12 bases between. The CDR3 sequence is 15 residues long. CDR1 and CDR2 from the germline V gene are SGHAT and FQNNGV.

The genes are TRBV7-4 and TRBJ2-7, with 7 bases identical to TRBD1. Germline values: CDR1 SGHVT, CDR2 SQSDAQ. Germline trimming cut 5 bases from V and 5 bases from J; bases unmatched to any gene: 9. The CDR3 loop spans 14 amino acids. The CDR3 bases are TGTGCCAGCAGCCCAAGACAGGGAATCCACGAGCAGTACTTC. Translated: CASSPRQGIHEQYF.

This clone has just one count. The chain has TRBV6-6 and TRBJ2-7, with D maybe TRBD2 (5 bases). From germline, CDR1 is MNHNY and CDR2 SVGAGI (reference sequence). This CDR3 is built from 12 residues. V was pared by 6 bases and J by 6 bases, with 12 bases between. The CDR3 sequence is CASSLQTSEQYF. As DNA, the CDR3 is TGTGCCAGCAGCCTACAAACTAGCGAGCAGTACTTC.

This sequence joins TRBV6-1 and TRBJ1-1; D is unresolved. Trimming removed 4 bases from V and 4 bases from J, with 4 bases in between. The CDR3 is made up of 11 amino acids. Looked up from germline, CDR1 is MNHNS and CDR2 is SASEGT. The chain's CDR3 is CASSAITEAFF. CDR3 coding DNA: TGTGCCAGCAGTGCGATCACTGAAGCTTTCTTT.

The CDR3 here is CSGGVIMNTEAFF. CDR3 DNA: TGCAGCGGGGGGGTTATTATGAACACTGAAGCTTTCTTT. The V and J genes are TRBV29-1 and TRBJ1-1; maybe TRBD1 (5 bases). The germline CDR1 and CDR2 sequences are SQVTM and ANQGSEA. V was shortened by 7 bases and J by 0 bases, with 12 bases between the two germline ends. CDR3 length equals 13 residues.

There are a few counts of this clone. The chain recombines TRBV2 with TRBJ1-5; TRBD1 aligns across 9 bases. The length of the CDR3 is 16 residues. The germline gives CDR1 SNHLY, CDR2 FYNNEI. J was trimmed by 0 bases and V by 5 bases; bases with no gene match: 5. The CDR3 sequence: CASSRQGDYSNQPQHF. CDR3 nucleotides: TGTGCCAGCAGTAGACAGGGGGATTATAGCAATCAGCCCCAGCATTTT.

The chain links TRBV7-9 to TRBJ2-7, with D possibly being TRBD1 (7 bases). V was pared by 2 bases and J by 7 bases, with 15 bases between. The CDR3 covers 14 residues. The V gene's germline CDR1 is SEHNR and CDR2 FQNEAQ (reference sequence). This CDR3 is CASSLTAGGPEQYF. The CDR3, as DNA: TGTGCCAGCAGCTTAACAGCAGGGGGGCCAGAGCAGTACTTC.

The CDR3 DNA reads as TGTGCCTGGAGTGTGCGTCGCAGCGGGAGCTCTGGAAACACCATATATTTT. Translating it yields CAWSVRRSGSSGNTIYF. The chain links TRBV30 to TRBJ1-3, with D uncertain. The CDR3 runs to 17 residues. V lost 0 bases to trimming and J lost 0 bases, with 15 bases between them. The germline CDR1 and CDR2 sequences are GTSNPN and SVGIG (reference sequence).

The chain couples TRBV5-1 to TRBJ2-5, with TRBD1 matching over 10 bases. CDR3 length equals 16 residues. J lost 3 bases, V lost 6 bases, and 11 bases had no gene match. Looked up from germline, CDR1 is SGHRS and CDR2 is YFSETQ. The CDR3 DNA reads as TGCGCCAGCAACCCGACGGGGACAGGGGCGGAAGAGACCCAGTACTTC. This gives the protein CASNPTGTGAEETQYF.

This clone turned up a few times. The chain couples TRBV30 to TRBJ1-1, with TRBD1 as a possible D gene (5 bases). V was cut by 4 bases and J by 10 bases, with 13 bases left in between. The CDR3 loop spans 11 amino acids. The germline V gene encodes CDR1 GTSNPN and CDR2 SVGIG (reference sequence). CDR3 region: CAWTRAGGAFF. Here the CDR3 DNA reads TGTGCCTGGACGAGGGCGGGGGGAGCTTTCTTT.

This clone was detected only a few times. The V gene is TRBV7-2, the J gene TRBJ2-1; 9 nucleotides match TRBD2. The CDR3 spans 15 residues. Germline values: CDR1 SGHTA, CDR2 FQGNSA. V lost 1 base, J lost 14 bases, and 12 bases stayed unmatched. The CDR3 DNA reads as TGTGCCAGCAGCTTAGGAGTGACTAGCGGCATATTAGAGTTCTTC. The encoded protein is CASSLGVTSGILEFF.

V is TRBV5-1 and J is TRBJ2-1; 10 nucleotides match TRBD2. J lost 5 bases, V lost 2 bases, and 4 bases had no gene match. The CDR3 is 15 residues long. Germline V gene sequence: CDR1 SGHRS, CDR2 YFSETQ. CDR3 nucleotide sequence: TGCGCCAGCAGCTTAAAGCGGGGGGGAAACAATGAGCAGTTCTTC. Its translation is CASSLKRGGNNEQFF.

This chain's CDR3 is CASSPLTSGSADTQYF. The CDR3 coding sequence is TGTGCCAGCAGCCCGTTAACTAGCGGGAGTGCAGATACGCAGTATTTT. The chain recombines TRBV5-4 with TRBJ2-3; TRBD2 matches at 11 bases. The CDR3 contains 16 residues. Germline CDR1 reads SGHNT; CDR2 reads YYREEE (reference sequence). The J segment lost 4 bases and the V segment lost 4 bases, leaving 8 bases of the junction unmatched.

This clone was detected only a few times. This chain connects TRBV29-1 to TRBJ2-1; 11 nucleotides align to TRBD2. Per germline, CDR1 SQVTM and CDR2 ANQGSEA. Unmatched junction bases numbered 4, after V lost 6 bases and J lost 6 bases. The CDR3 runs 13 residues. The CDR3 reads CSVDGTSGNEQFF. Here the CDR3 DNA reads TGCAGCGTCGACGGGACTAGCGGCAATGAGCAGTTCTTC.

V usage is TRBV4-1 and J usage is TRBJ1-2; no clear D. Trimming removed 1 base from V and 0 bases from J, with 12 bases in between. CDR1 is MGHRA and CDR2 is YSYEKL in the germline V gene. This CDR3 has 16 residues. The chain's CDR3 is CASSQVPGQTNYGYTF. The CDR3 DNA is TGCGCCAGCAGCCAAGTCCCCGGTCAGACTAACTATGGCTACACCTTC.

This clone has just a few counts. The chain is built from TRBV10-3 and TRBJ2-3; D is unresolved. Germline V gene data show CDR1 as ENHRY and CDR2 as SYGVKD. The V end was cut by 8 bases, the J end by 7 bases, with 10 bases between. The CDR3 has 11 amino acids. The CDR3 DNA sequence: TGTGCCATCGAAGAAAGGAATACGCAGTATTTT. Residues: CAIEERNTQYF.

This clone was seen only a few times. The chain uses TRBV4-2 and TRBJ1-2; unclear D gene. From germline, CDR1 is LGHNA and CDR2 YNFKEQ. CDR3 size: 14 residues. V lost 10 bases to trimming and J lost 6 bases, with 21 bases between them. CDR3 DNA: TGTGCCACCGGCCCGGGGTCCCCAGGAGATGGCTACACCTTC. This encodes CATGPGSPGDGYTF.

The CDR3 region is CASSDQLAGGLNEQFF. The CDR3 DNA reads as TGTGCCAGCAGTGACCAACTAGCGGGAGGGCTCAATGAGCAGTTCTTC. The chain joins TRBV6-4 to TRBJ2-1; TRBD2 aligns across 13 bases. The CDR3 contains 16 residues. CDR1 MRHNA and CDR2 SNTAGT come from the germline V gene. V was pared by 2 bases and J by 6 bases, with 4 bases of the junction left unmatched.

This clone was found once. This chain uses TRBV6-1 with TRBJ1-1, with a possible D match to TRBD1 (5 bases). The CDR3 has 13 residues. Trimming removed 8 bases at V and 2 bases at J, with 12 bases between. Germline V lookup: CDR1 MNHNS, CDR2 SASEGT. The chain's CDR3 is CASLWGENTEAFF. CDR3 in DNA: TGTGCCAGCTTGTGGGGGGAAAACACTGAAGCTTTCTTT.

The V gene is TRBV4-1, the J gene TRBJ1-5, with D maybe TRBD1 (5 bases). Trimming took off 0 bases at V and 6 bases at J, with 9 bases between the two ends. Germline assignment: CDR1 MGHRA and CDR2 YSYEKL. The CDR3 consists of 14 residues. The CDR3 nucleotides read TGCGCCAGCAGCCAAGATGGGGGAGGTCAGCCCCAGCATTTT. Translating gives CASSQDGGGQPQHF.